The clone carrying this TCR beta chain was counted a few times. The antigen remains unidentified. This entry comes from a study of cytomegalovirus exposure and HLA in healthy donors. Study details: Clustering assigned about four fifths of the approximately 370 genotyped donors to the Caucasian-associated ancestry cluster. Study observations and caveats: There were several of the most significant clusters that appeared linked to common viral pathogens in a later analysis. In vitro checks showed that three CMV-associated chains really do target CMV antigens.

A multiplex PCR was run with 60 Vbeta primers and 13 Jbeta primers. The data were produced by immunoSEQ multiplex PCR, yet TCRdb's version contains in-frame clones alone and is incomplete. The table shows a few hundred thousand clones, with about 87% occurring only once. V lost 5 bases and J lost 8, with 10 bases in between. There are 11 residues in the CDR3. CDR1 and CDR2 from the germline V gene are MNHEY and SVGAGI. Sequencing was carried out using PBMCs. J is TRBJ2-7 and V is TRBV6-5, with a tentative D call TRBD1 (6 bases). The sequence was obtained from a woman in her late teens or twenties in good health and CMV-seronegative. This CDR3 reads CASSPQGKQYF. In nucleotides, the CDR3 is TGTGCCAGCAGTCCACAGGGCAAGCAGTACTTC.